One and the same sample provided the 13 T cell receptor beta chains below, sequenced in a study of blood T cell repertoires in COVID-19 (dated by TCRdb to the early 2020s). The receptor library was made with the immunoSEQ multiplex PCR assay. As stored in TCRdb, this immuneACCESS dataset retains in-frame rearrangements with V and J assigned. A fraction of the clones does not appear; measured against another copy, unresolved V genes explain less than half of the discrepancy, and the remainder lacks a known reason. In this sample the table shows roughly 100,000 clones, about 93% of which occur a single time. Less than 5% of the sample comes from the top ten. The source material was peripheral blood. All receptors come from a woman aged 45-65 years in a cohort sampled during active COVID-19.

This clone occurred once. The rearrangement joins TRBV11-2 to TRBJ2-6, with TRBD1 identical over 10 bases. Looked up from germline, CDR1 is SGHAT and CDR2 is FQNNGV. After removal of 2 bases from V and 4 bases from J, the junction contained 8 bases not matched to a gene. The CDR3 runs 18 residues. CDR3 in amino acids: CASSLRRGQGSGANVLTF. The CDR3 region has the DNA TGTGCCAGCAGCTTAAGGAGGGGACAGGGGTCAGGGGCCAACGTCCTGACTTTC.

The chain uses TRBV3-1 (or the pseudogene TRBV3-2) and TRBJ1-3; D gene ambiguous. Germline CDR1 LGHDT, CDR2 YNNKEL (reference sequence). This CDR3 contains 16 residues. V lost 5 bases and J lost 4, with 18 bases in between. As DNA, the CDR3 is TGTGCCAGCAGCGCAACTTGGAGGGTAGCAGGAAACACCATATATTTT. This encodes CASSATWRVAGNTIYF.

V usage is TRBV7-9 and J usage is TRBJ2-1; maybe TRBD1 (5 bases). Germline V gene data show CDR1 as SEHNR and CDR2 as FQNEAQ (reference sequence). Trimming stripped 4 bases from V and 0 bases from J, with 7 bases between. This CDR3 has 14 residues. The CDR3 DNA reads as TGTGCCAGCAGCTGGACACTCTCCTACAATGAGCAGTTCTTC. It yields the protein CASSWTLSYNEQFF.

V and J are TRBV9 and TRBJ2-2; no clear D gene. Germline lookup yields CDR1 SGDLS and CDR2 YYNGEE. V was cut by 0 bases and J by 6 bases, with 9 bases left in between. The CDR3 runs to 14 residues. CDR3 in amino acids: CASSVVPSPGELFF. CDR3 in DNA: TGTGCCAGCAGCGTAGTCCCTTCCCCCGGGGAGCTGTTTTTT.

The DNA of the CDR3 is TGTGCCAGCAGTTTTCCAGGGGGCTCTTCACCCCTCCACTTT. Its translation is CASSFPGGSSPLHF. The rearrangement joins TRBV27 to TRBJ1-6; TRBD1 matches 8 bases. Germline assignment: CDR1 MNHEY and CDR2 SMNVEV (reference sequence). The CDR3 runs 14 residues. V was pared by 3 bases and J by 9 bases, with 4 bases of the junction left unmatched.

V is TRBV4-1 and J is TRBJ2-1; D is unclear. V lost 6 bases to trimming and J lost 0 bases, with 9 bases between them. Germline loops: CDR1 MGHRA, CDR2 YSYEKL. The CDR3 covers 14 residues. CDR3 DNA: TGCGCCAGCAGGAAACAAGACTCCTACAATGAGCAGTTCTTC. It codes for CASRKQDSYNEQFF.

The chain has TRBV9 and TRBJ1-2; no definite D call. The CDR3 length is 14 residues. Trimming removed 3 bases at V and 2 bases at J, with 11 bases between. CDR1 is SGDLS, CDR2 YYNGEE, per germline. The CDR3 DNA sequence: TGTGCCAGCAGCGGAGGGCGTCTAAACTATGGCTACACCTTC. It specifies CASSGGRLNYGYTF.

This clone has just one count. The chain employs TRBV4-2 and TRBJ2-1; 10 bases fit TRBD2. Germline assignment: CDR1 LGHNA and CDR2 YNFKEQ. Unmatched junction bases numbered 10, after V lost 0 bases and J lost 8 bases. This CDR3 has 17 residues. The CDR3 reads CASSQDLGSGRFDEQFF. The DNA of the CDR3 is TGTGCCAGCAGCCAAGATCTAGGTAGCGGGAGGTTCGATGAGCAGTTCTTC.

The rearrangement joins TRBV6-5 to TRBJ1-1, with TRBD1 matching 7 bases. Losses at the gene ends were 10 bases for V and 1 base for J; bases not matched to a gene: 9. CDR3 size: 14 residues. Germline loops: CDR1 MNHEY, CDR2 SVGAGI. CDR3 amino acids: CATRTGTTNTEAFF. The CDR3 DNA follows: TGTGCCACGCGGACAGGAACAACGAACACTGAAGCTTTCTTT.

This chain connects TRBV27 to TRBJ1-6, with TRBD1 matching 11 bases. V shed 4 bases, J shed 4 bases, and the junction held 3 bases outside the gene matches. The germline V gene encodes CDR1 MNHEY and CDR2 SMNVEV (reference sequence). CDR3 length: 16 residues. The CDR3 sequence is CASSSGTGGYNSPLHF. CDR3 nucleotides: TGTGCCAGCAGTTCGGGGACAGGGGGGTATAATTCACCCCTCCACTTT.

V and J are TRBV28 and TRBJ1-3, with TRBD1 matching over 7 bases. V gave up 4 bases and J gave up 2 bases; unmatched junction bases: 8. The CDR3 is 16 amino acids. The germline CDR1 and CDR2 sequences are MDHEN and SYDVKM. The CDR3 sequence: CASSSPQTGAGNTIYF. In DNA form, the CDR3 reads TGTGCCAGCAGTTCACCCCAAACAGGGGCTGGAAACACCATATATTTT.

J is TRBJ2-3 and V is TRBV2; a possible D gene is TRBD2 (7 bases). The V gene lost 7 bases and the J gene lost 6 bases, with 20 bases spanning the gap. Germline V gives CDR1 SNHLY, CDR2 FYNNEI. This CDR3 region has 15 residues. CDR3 DNA: TGTGCCAGCACACCAGCCCGGGGGGCCAGGGATACGCAGTATTTT. It yields the protein CASTPARGARDTQYF.

The chain carries TRBV24-1 and TRBJ2-1, with a tentative D call TRBD2 (6 bases). CDR1 is KGHDR, CDR2 SFDVKD, per germline. The CDR3 contains 12 residues. The ends were cut back, 3 bases at V and 10 bases at J, with 9 bases in the middle. The CDR3 here is CATSDLGLEQFF. The CDR3 DNA reads TGTGCCACCAGTGATCTGGGACTGGAGCAGTTCTTC.